Presented here are 15 T cell receptor beta chains from one specimen sequenced in a study of blood T cell repertoires in COVID-19. The assay was immunoSEQ multiplex PCR, and TCRdb's table has in-frame clones only and misses some. The top ten hold under 9.5% of the sample, which has some 490,000 clones, about 88% seen once. The sequencing sample was made of PBMCs or T cells enriched from blood (not recorded which). All receptors derive from a woman aged 60-70 years who had recovered from COVID-19.

The rearrangement links TRBV7-9 to TRBJ1-2; 7 nucleotides agree with TRBD1. The V gene end was trimmed by 1 base and the J gene end by 8 bases; junction bases not matched to a gene: 13. The CDR3 is 16 amino acids. Germline CDR1 is SEHNR and CDR2 is FQNEAQ (reference sequence). DNA for the CDR3: TGTGCCAGCAGCTTAGGACAGGGTGAGGATCTCGGGGGCTACACCTTC. Protein product: CASSLGQGEDLGGYTF.

The chain combines TRBV13 with TRBJ2-5; tentative D call: TRBD2 (6 bases). This CDR3 region has 16 residues. V was pared by 5 bases and J by 5 bases, with 21 bases between. CDR1 is PRHDT and CDR2 is FYEKMQ in the germline V gene (reference sequence). The CDR3: CASSTRGTLKGETQYF. CDR3 bases: TGTGCCAGCAGCACCCGCGGGACTCTTAAGGGGGAGACCCAGTACTTC.

The chain links TRBV18 to TRBJ1-1; a weak D match, TRBD1 (6 bases). This CDR3 region has 15 residues. V lost 3 bases and J lost 1, with 12 bases in between. Germline CDR1 is KGHSH and CDR2 is LQKENI. The CDR3 DNA sequence: TGTGCCAGCTCACCGCAGGGGCTCGGGAACACTGAAGCTTTCTTT. It codes for CASSPQGLGNTEAFF.

This clone was counted a single time. The V and J genes are TRBV29-1 and TRBJ2-1, with D perhaps TRBD2 (5 bases). Germline lookup yields CDR1 SQVTM and CDR2 ANQGSEA. There are 11 residues in the CDR3. The V end lost 6 bases, the J end lost 9 bases, and 12 bases lay between the germline ends. The CDR3 reads CSVIRGPEQFF. CDR3 coding DNA: TGCAGCGTGATCCGGGGTCCTGAGCAGTTCTTC.

This chain links TRBV7-2 with TRBJ2-2; 7 nucleotides match TRBD2. The CDR3 is made up of 14 amino acids. Losses at the gene ends were 4 bases for V and 4 bases for J; bases not matched to a gene: 3. In germline, CDR1 is SGHTA, CDR2 FQGNSA. The CDR3 coding sequence is TGTGCCAGCAGCTGGACTAGTGGCACCGGGGAGCTGTTTTTT. Residues: CASSWTSGTGELFF.

Only a few counts were recorded for this clone. V and J are TRBV28 and TRBJ2-7, with 8 bases matching TRBD2. This CDR3 is built from 16 residues. Germline CDR1 is MDHEN and CDR2 is SYDVKM. The trim removed 2 bases at V and 0 bases at J, leaving 6 bases unmatched. Written as DNA, the CDR3 is TGTGCCAGCAGTTTACCCGGGACTAGGTTCTCCTACGAGCAGTACTTC. It yields the protein CASSLPGTRFSYEQYF.

This chain uses TRBV18 with TRBJ1-1, with 8 nucleotides matching TRBD1. Unmatched junction bases numbered 7, after V lost 6 bases and J lost 1 base. The germline gives CDR1 KGHSH, CDR2 LQKENI. There are 15 residues in the CDR3. CDR3 DNA sequence: TGTGCCAGCTCGTCGACAGGGGCCTCGAACACTGAAGCTTTCTTT. Translating it yields CASSSTGASNTEAFF. Filled out from reference TRBV18 and TRBJ1-1, the complete variable domain reads NAGVMQNPRHLVRRRGQEARLRCSPMKGHSHVYWYRQLPEEGLKFMVYLQKENIIDESGMPKERFSAEFPKEGPSILRIQQVVRGDSAAYFCASSSTGASNTEAFFGQGTRLTVV.

The chain joins TRBV2 to TRBJ1-6; the D gene is possibly TRBD1 (5 bases). V lost 8 bases to trimming and J lost 7 bases, with 12 bases between them. Germline CDR1 and CDR2: SNHLY and FYNNEI. This CDR3 is 13 amino acids long. The CDR3 coding sequence is TGTGCCAGCCTAGGAGGGGCAAATTCACCCCTCCACTTT. The encoded protein is CASLGGANSPLHF.

The chain has TRBV25-1 and TRBJ2-2; 7 bases line up with TRBD2. Germline CDR1 is MGHDK and CDR2 is SYGVNS. There are 17 residues in the CDR3. Trimming at V came to 10 bases and at J to 4 bases, leaving 18 bases not matched to a gene. As DNA, the CDR3 is TGTGCCACCTCTCGACTCGTGGTAGCGGGTGGCACCGGGGAGCTGTTTTTT. It codes for CATSRLVVAGGTGELFF.

This CDR3 is CASGLVLGGRPDTQYF. The CDR3 nucleotides read TGTGCTAGTGGTTTGGTACTAGGCGGCCGCCCAGATACGCAGTATTTT. The chain links TRBV12-5 to TRBJ2-3, with D possibly TRBD2 on 5 matching bases. V lost 0 bases to trimming and J lost 4 bases, with 14 bases between them. Germline lookup yields CDR1 LGHNT and CDR2 FRNRAP. The CDR3 is 16 amino acids.

This clone was detected only a few times. The chain employs TRBV6-1 and TRBJ1-4, with D unclear. Germline values: CDR1 MNHNS, CDR2 SASEGT. The CDR3 is made up of 14 amino acids. V lost 3 bases, J lost 8 bases, and 13 bases lay in between. The CDR3 reads CASSDSNLEEKLFF. CDR3 DNA: TGTGCCAGCAGTGATTCCAACCTTGAGGAAAAACTGTTTTTT.

The chain couples TRBV9 to TRBJ2-3; TRBD2 matches 8 bases. The V gene's germline CDR1 is SGDLS and CDR2 YYNGEE. This CDR3 is 14 amino acids long. V gave up 4 bases and J gave up 5 bases; unmatched junction bases: 6. This chain's CDR3 is CASSSSGGGDTQYF. The CDR3 nucleotides read TGTGCCAGCAGCTCGAGCGGGGGAGGAGATACGCAGTATTTT.

V usage is TRBV9 and J usage is TRBJ2-7; 9 bases are shared with TRBD2. CDR1 is SGDLS and CDR2 is YYNGEE in the germline V gene. With 0 bases clipped from V and 5 bases from J, the junction kept 3 bases outside the gene matches. This CDR3 comprises 14 residues. The CDR3 DNA reads as TGTGCCAGCAGCGTAGCTAGCGGGGATCACGAGCAGTACTTC. Its translation: CASSVASGDHEQYF.

This chain connects TRBV5-1 to TRBJ1-1; 8 bases match TRBD1. The ends lost 4 bases at V and 1 base at J; junction bases unmatched: 9. Germline V gene lookup returns CDR1 SGHRS and CDR2 YFSETQ. The CDR3 runs 16 residues. CDR3 sequence reads: CASSTYGQGWNTEAFF. In nucleotides, the CDR3 is TGCGCCAGCAGCACCTACGGACAGGGCTGGAACACTGAAGCTTTCTTT.

V gene TRBV5-1 combines with J gene TRBJ1-1; D unresolved. This CDR3 is 13 amino acids long. Looked up from germline, CDR1 is SGHRS and CDR2 is YFSETQ. Trimming pared 0 bases from V and 11 bases from J, leaving 14 bases between. The CDR3 region is CASSLGDPEEAFF. CDR3 DNA sequence: TGCGCCAGCAGCTTGGGAGACCCCGAGGAGGCTTTCTTT.